One and the same sample provided the 17 T cell receptor beta chains below, sequenced in a study of T cell repertoires in cytomegalovirus infection. Their antigens remain unidentified. TCRdb reprocessed the reads via MiXCR and lists one record per CDR3 protein. This table holds about 830,000 distinct CDR3 sequences, approximately 32% found once. The sequences come from cultured CD8+ T cells from PBMCs, collected from culture after CMV antigen stimulation. The origin of the receptors is a human donor in good health (CMV status not recorded). Some clones in this sample may be carry-over from other donors' samples.

The CDR3 DNA reads as TGTGCCAGTAGTATAGAGACAGGGATGCTTCAGCCCCAGCATTTT. Translating it yields CASSIETGMLQPQHF. The genes are TRBV19 and TRBJ1-5, with 7 positions matching TRBD1. CDR3 length: 15 amino acids. After removal of 0 bases from V and 6 bases from J, the junction contained 5 bases not matched to a gene. The germline CDR1 and CDR2 sequences are LNHDA and SQIVND (reference sequence).

This clonotype has just a few counts. This sequence joins TRBV20-1 and TRBJ2-5; D gene uncertain. CDR1 and CDR2 (germline): DFQATT, SNEGSKA (reference sequence). The CDR3 has 15 amino acids. V was trimmed by 0 bases and J by 0 bases, leaving 11 bases between them. CDR3 sequence: CSARDRGEYQETQYF. In DNA, the CDR3 is TGCAGTGCTAGAGATCGCGGCGAGTACCAAGAGACCCAGTACTTC.

This clonotype has a count of ten or more. The chain carries TRBV20-1 and TRBJ1-1; the D gene is possibly TRBD1 (5 bases). Germline V gene lookup returns CDR1 DFQATT and CDR2 SNEGSKA (reference sequence). The V end was cut by 1 base, the J end by 0 bases, with 6 bases between. CDR3 size: 13 residues. CDR3 protein: CSARVGVNTEAFF. CDR3 in DNA: TGCAGTGCTAGAGTGGGGGTGAACACTGAAGCTTTCTTT.

This clonotype was seen more than once but under ten times. V gene TRBV4-1 combines with J gene TRBJ2-3; 8 bases agree with TRBD2. The CDR3 covers 20 residues. With V trimmed by 0 bases and J by 2 bases, 16 bases remained unmatched. CDR1 and CDR2 (germline): MGHRA, YSYEKL. The CDR3 bases are TGCGCCAGCAGCCAAGATTCCCCTGTGACGAGCGGGAGCTACACAGATACGCAGTATTTT. Amino acid sequence: CASSQDSPVTSGSYTDTQYF.

Comment on this clonotype: A much more abundant neighbour one base away suggests this may be a read error. This chain joins TRBV7-8 and TRBJ2-3; D is possibly TRBD2 (6 bases). The germline gives CDR1 SGHVS, CDR2 FQNEAQ. The CDR3 totals 16 residues. DNA of the CDR3: TGTGCCAGCAGCTTAGCGCTTGGCGGGGTTACAGATACGGAGTATTTT. Its translation is CASSLALGGVTDTEYF.

The gene calls are TRBV25-1 and TRBJ2-4; TRBD2 might be the D (6 bases). With 7 bases removed from V and 5 bases from J, the gap between germline ends came to 12 bases. The CDR3 is 13 residues long. Per germline, CDR1 MGHDK and CDR2 SYGVNS. The CDR3 DNA is TGTGCCAGCATCAGACCGGGAGAAAACATTCAGTACTTC. Its translation is CASIRPGENIQYF.

The CDR3 here is CASSVIVTSGTKNIQYF. Here the CDR3 DNA reads TGTGCCAGCAGTGTAATAGTGACTAGCGGGACCAAAAACATTCAGTACTTC. The chain links TRBV2 to TRBJ2-4; 11 nucleotides align to TRBD2. The V gene end was trimmed by 4 bases and the J gene end by 2 bases; junction bases not matched to a gene: 7. CDR3 length: 17 amino acids. Germline assignment: CDR1 SNHLY and CDR2 FYNNEI. Looking up the rest from reference TRBV2 and TRBJ2-4 gives the full variable domain: EPEVTQTPSHQVTQMGQEVILRCVPISNHLYFYWYRQILGQKVEFLVSFYNNEISEKSEIFDDQFSVERPDGSNFTLKIRSTKLEDSAMYFCASSVIVTSGTKNIQYFGAGTRLSVL.

This clonotype turned up a few times. The V and J genes are TRBV6-5 and TRBJ2-1; D unclear. CDR3 length equals 16 residues. CDR1 MNHEY and CDR2 SVGAGI come from the germline V gene. Deletions cut 4 bases from V and 0 bases from J, with 13 bases between. The DNA for the CDR3 is TGTGCCAGCAGTTTCTCGAGCGTCAGCTCCTACAATGAGCAGTTCTTC. As protein: CASSFSSVSSYNEQFF.

The chain employs TRBV7-6 and TRBJ2-2; TRBD1 aligns across 10 bases. This CDR3 spans 16 amino acids. Germline-derived CDR1 and CDR2 are SGHVS and FNYEAQ. The J segment lost 1 base and the V segment lost 5 bases, leaving 4 bases of the junction unmatched. The CDR3: CASSDRDRGNTGELFF. In DNA form, the CDR3 reads TGTGCCAGCAGCGACCGGGACAGGGGGAACACCGGGGAGCTGTTTTTT.

The rearrangement uses TRBV5-8 and TRBJ2-1; 10 bases map to TRBD2. This CDR3 spans 16 amino acids. Germline V gene sequence: CDR1 SGHTS, CDR2 YDEGEE. Losses at the gene ends were 1 base for V and 4 bases for J; bases not matched to a gene: 5. CDR3 sequence: CASSLWASGGYNEQFF. The CDR3 bases are TGTGCCAGCAGCTTGTGGGCTAGCGGGGGATACAATGAGCAGTTCTTC.

The CDR3 DNA reads TGCAGCGTTGAAAGCAGGGGGATCGGCACCGGGGAGCTGTTTTTT. Translation: CSVESRGIGTGELFF. The chain uses TRBV29-1 and TRBJ2-2; 7 bases agree with TRBD1. Germline-derived CDR1 and CDR2 are SQVTM and ANQGSEA. Losses at the gene ends were 2 bases for V and 4 bases for J; bases not matched to a gene: 7. This CDR3 contains 15 residues.

This clonotype was counted only a few times. Mismatch with germline at one junction end may stem from a read error. The V gene is TRBV20-1, the J gene TRBJ1-1; 9 bases fit TRBD1. Per the germline V gene, CDR1 is DFQATT and CDR2 is SNEGSKA (reference sequence). This CDR3 comprises 12 residues. The CDR3: CTLDRGNAEAFF. The CDR3 coding sequence is TGCACCCTCGACAGGGGGAACGCTGAAGCTTTCTTT.

The genes are TRBV5-1 and TRBJ2-1; 7 nucleotides match TRBD1. With 6 bases clipped from V and 0 bases from J, the junction kept 6 bases outside the gene matches. The CDR3 has 15 residues. Germline assignment: CDR1 SGHRS and CDR2 YFSETQ. The CDR3 loop reads CASTDRASSYNEQFF. The CDR3 DNA reads as TGCGCCAGCACTGACAGGGCAAGCTCCTACAATGAGCAGTTCTTC.

V and J are TRBV28 and TRBJ2-1, with D perhaps TRBD2 (5 bases). The CDR3 is 15 amino acids. V was cut by 5 bases and J by 4 bases, with 15 bases left in between. CDR1 is MDHEN, CDR2 SYDVKM, per germline. CDR3 sequence: CASSARGPQYNEQFF. The CDR3 DNA is TGTGCCAGCAGTGCCCGGGGTCCCCAATACAATGAGCAGTTCTTC.

This clonotype was counted once. The junction and the germline gene differ at one end; a read error may be behind it. The gene calls are TRBV7-9 and TRBJ2-5; D is undetermined. Germline values: CDR1 SEHNR, CDR2 FQNEAQ (reference sequence). CDR3 size: 15 residues. CDR3 bases: TGTGCTAGCAGCTCGTCGGCTGGCAGACGGGAGACCCAGTACTTC. It specifies CASSSSAGRRETQYF.

Notes on this clonotype: This may arise from a read error, as a much more abundant clone is one base away. The V and J genes are TRBV7-6 and TRBJ2-7; 9 nucleotides align to TRBD2. This CDR3 region has 14 residues. The V gene's germline CDR1 is SGHVS and CDR2 FNYEAQ. The CDR3 bases are TGTGCCAACAGCCCCTCAGCGGGGGGCGACGAGCAGTACTTC. Translating gives CANSPSAGGDEQYF.

The chain is built from TRBV10-3 and TRBJ1-5; the D gene is possibly TRBD1 (5 bases). CDR3 size: 14 residues. Trimming pared 3 bases from V and 7 bases from J, leaving 13 bases between. Germline V lookup: CDR1 ENHRY, CDR2 SYGVKD. This CDR3 reads CAISERTWGQPQHF. CDR3 nucleotides: TGTGCCATCAGTGAAAGGACATGGGGACAGCCCCAGCATTTT.